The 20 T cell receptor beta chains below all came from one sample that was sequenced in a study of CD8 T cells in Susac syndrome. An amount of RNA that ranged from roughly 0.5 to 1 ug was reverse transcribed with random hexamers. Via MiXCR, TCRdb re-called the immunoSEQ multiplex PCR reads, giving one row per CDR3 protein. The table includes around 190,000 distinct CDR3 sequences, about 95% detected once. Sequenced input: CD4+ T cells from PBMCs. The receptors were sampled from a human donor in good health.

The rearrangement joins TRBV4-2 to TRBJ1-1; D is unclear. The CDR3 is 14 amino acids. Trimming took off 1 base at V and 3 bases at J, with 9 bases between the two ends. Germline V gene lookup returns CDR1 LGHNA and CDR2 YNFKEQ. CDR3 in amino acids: CASSQGGLDTEAFF. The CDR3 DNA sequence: TGTGCCAGCAGCCAAGGGGGTTTGGACACTGAAGCTTTCTTT.

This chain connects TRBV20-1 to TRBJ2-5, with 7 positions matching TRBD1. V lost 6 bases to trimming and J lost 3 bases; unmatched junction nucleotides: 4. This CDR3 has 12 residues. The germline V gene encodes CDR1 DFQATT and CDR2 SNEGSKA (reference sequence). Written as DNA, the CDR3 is TGCAGTGCAATTACAGGGGAAGAGACCCAGTACTTC. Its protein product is CSAITGEETQYF.

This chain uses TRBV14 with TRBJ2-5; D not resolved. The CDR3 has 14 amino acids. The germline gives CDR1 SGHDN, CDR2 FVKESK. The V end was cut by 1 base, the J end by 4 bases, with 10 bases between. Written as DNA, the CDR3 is TGTGCCAGCAGCCAAGTAGGCGTTGGAGAGACCCAGTACTTC. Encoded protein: CASSQVGVGETQYF.

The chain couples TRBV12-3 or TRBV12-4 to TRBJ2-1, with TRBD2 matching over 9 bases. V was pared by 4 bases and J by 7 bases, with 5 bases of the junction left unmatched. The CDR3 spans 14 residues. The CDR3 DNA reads TGTGCCAGCAGTTACGCGGGAGGGCAGAATGAGCAGTTCTTC. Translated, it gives CASSYAGGQNEQFF.

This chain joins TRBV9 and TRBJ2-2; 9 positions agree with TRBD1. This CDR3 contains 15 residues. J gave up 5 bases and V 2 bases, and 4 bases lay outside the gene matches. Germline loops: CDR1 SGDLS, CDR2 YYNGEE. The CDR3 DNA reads TGTGCCAGCAGCGTGGACAGGGGAGGGACCGGGGAGCTGTTTTTT. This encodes CASSVDRGGTGELFF.

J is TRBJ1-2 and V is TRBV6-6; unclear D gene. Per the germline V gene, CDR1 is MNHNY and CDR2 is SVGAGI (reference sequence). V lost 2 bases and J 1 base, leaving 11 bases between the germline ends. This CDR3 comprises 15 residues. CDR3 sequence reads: CASSYGSGSNYGYTF. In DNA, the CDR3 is TGTGCCAGCAGTTACGGCTCAGGTAGTAACTATGGCTACACCTTC.

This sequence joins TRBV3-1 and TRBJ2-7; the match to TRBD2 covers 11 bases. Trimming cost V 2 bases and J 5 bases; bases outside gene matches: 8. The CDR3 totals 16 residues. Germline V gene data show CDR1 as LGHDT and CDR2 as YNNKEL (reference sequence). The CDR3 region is CASSQHVTSGTHEQYF. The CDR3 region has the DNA TGTGCCAGCAGCCAACACGTGACTAGCGGGACCCACGAGCAGTACTTC.

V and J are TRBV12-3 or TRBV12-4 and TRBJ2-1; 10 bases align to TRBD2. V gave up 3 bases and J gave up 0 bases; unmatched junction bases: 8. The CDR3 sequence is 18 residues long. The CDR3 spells CASSFSASGSISYNEQFF. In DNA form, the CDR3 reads TGTGCCAGCAGTTTTTCGGCTAGCGGGAGTATCTCCTACAATGAGCAGTTCTTC.

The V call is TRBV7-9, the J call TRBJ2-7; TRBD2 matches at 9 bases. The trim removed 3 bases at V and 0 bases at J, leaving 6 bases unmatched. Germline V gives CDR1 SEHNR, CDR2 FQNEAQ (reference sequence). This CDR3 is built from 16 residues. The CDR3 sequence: CASSLVAGAISYEQYF. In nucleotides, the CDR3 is TGTGCCAGCAGCTTGGTAGCGGGAGCCATCTCCTACGAGCAGTACTTC.

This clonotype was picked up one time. Here the CDR3 reads CSASGSYNEQFF. CDR3 bases: TGCAGTGCTAGCGGGAGCTACAATGAGCAGTTCTTC. The V and J genes are TRBV20-1 and TRBJ2-1, with D tentatively TRBD2 (6 bases). V was shortened by 3 bases and J by 3 bases, with 6 bases between the two germline ends. This CDR3 region has 12 residues. Germline CDR1 DFQATT, CDR2 SNEGSKA (reference sequence).

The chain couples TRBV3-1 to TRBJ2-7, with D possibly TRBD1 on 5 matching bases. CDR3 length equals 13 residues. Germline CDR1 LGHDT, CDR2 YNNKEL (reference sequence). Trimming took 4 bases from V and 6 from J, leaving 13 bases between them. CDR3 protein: CASSPQGLSEQYF. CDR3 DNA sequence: TGTGCCAGCAGCCCCCAGGGTTTGAGCGAGCAGTACTTC.

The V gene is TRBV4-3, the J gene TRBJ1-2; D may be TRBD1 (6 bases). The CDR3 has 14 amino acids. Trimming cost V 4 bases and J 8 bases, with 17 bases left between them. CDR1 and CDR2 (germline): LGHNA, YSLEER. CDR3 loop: CASSRNRVRGGYTF. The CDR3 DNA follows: TGCGCCAGCAGCCGAAACAGGGTTAGGGGAGGCTACACCTTC.

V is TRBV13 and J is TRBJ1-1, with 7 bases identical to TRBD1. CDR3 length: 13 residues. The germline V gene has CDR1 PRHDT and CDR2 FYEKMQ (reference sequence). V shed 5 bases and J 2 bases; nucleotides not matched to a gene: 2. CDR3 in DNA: TGTGCCAGCAGCGAGGGGGCTAACACTGAAGCTTTCTTT. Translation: CASSEGANTEAFF. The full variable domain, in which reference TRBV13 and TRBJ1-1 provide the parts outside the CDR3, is AAGVIQSPRHLIKEKRETATLKCYPIPRHDTVYWYQQGPGQDPQFLISFYEKMQSDKGSIPDRFSAQQFSDYHSELNMSSLELGDSALYFCASSEGANTEAFFGQGTRLTVV.

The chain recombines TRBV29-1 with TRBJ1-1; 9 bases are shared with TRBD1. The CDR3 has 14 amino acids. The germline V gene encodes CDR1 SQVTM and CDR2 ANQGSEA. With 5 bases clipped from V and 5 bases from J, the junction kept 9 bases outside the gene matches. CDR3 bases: TGCAGCGTTTTCAACCGGGACAGGGTTACTGAAGCTTTCTTT. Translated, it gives CSVFNRDRVTEAFF.

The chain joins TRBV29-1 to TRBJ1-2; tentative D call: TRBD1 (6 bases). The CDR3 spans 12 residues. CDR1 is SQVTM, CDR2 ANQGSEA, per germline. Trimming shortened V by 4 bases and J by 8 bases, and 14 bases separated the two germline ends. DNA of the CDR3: TGCAGCGTTGTTCAGACAGGAGGAGGCTACACCTTC. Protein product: CSVVQTGGGYTF.

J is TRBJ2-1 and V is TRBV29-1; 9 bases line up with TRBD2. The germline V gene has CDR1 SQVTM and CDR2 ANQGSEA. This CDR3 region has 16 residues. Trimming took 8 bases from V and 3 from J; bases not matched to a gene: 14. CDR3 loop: CSTLMGGRDSYNEQFF. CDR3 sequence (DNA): TGCAGCACTCTAATGGGCGGGAGGGATAGCTACAATGAGCAGTTCTTC.

In nucleotides, the CDR3 is TGTGCCAGCAGCCCCGGGACAATTGAAGCTTTCTTT. Protein product: CASSPGTIEAFF. This sequence joins TRBV3-1 and TRBJ1-1; maybe TRBD1 (6 bases). Germline CDR1 LGHDT, CDR2 YNNKEL (reference sequence). Trimming shortened V by 4 bases and J by 7 bases, and 10 bases separated the two germline ends. The CDR3 totals 12 residues.

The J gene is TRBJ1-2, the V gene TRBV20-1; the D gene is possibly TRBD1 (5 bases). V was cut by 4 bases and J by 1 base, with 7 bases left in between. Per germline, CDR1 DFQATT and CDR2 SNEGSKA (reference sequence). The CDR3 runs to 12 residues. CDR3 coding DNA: TGCAGTGCTAACAGGAATAACTATGGCTACACCTTC. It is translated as CSANRNNYGYTF.

The CDR3 nucleotides are TGTGCCAGCAGCTTTACAGGGGAAGGGGAAGCTTTCTTT. Translated, it gives CASSFTGEGEAFF. This rearrangement joins TRBV7-2 to TRBJ1-1; 7 positions match TRBD1. V lost 3 bases, J lost 8 bases, and 6 bases stayed unmatched. This CDR3 comprises 13 residues. The V gene's germline CDR1 is SGHTA and CDR2 FQGNSA.

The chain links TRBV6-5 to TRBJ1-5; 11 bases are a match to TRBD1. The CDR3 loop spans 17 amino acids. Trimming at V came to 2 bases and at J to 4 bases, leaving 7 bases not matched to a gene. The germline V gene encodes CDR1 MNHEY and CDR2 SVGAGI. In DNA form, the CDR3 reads TGTGCCAGCAGTTACGCTTCGGGACAGGGGGGAAATCAGCCCCAGCATTTT. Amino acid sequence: CASSYASGQGGNQPQHF.